This TCR beta chain comes out of a study of early T cells in non-severe SARS-CoV-2 infection. About the research overall: From unsorted whole blood, bulk RNA was sequenced, and the chains remained unpaired.

General study findings and limits: VDJdb matches were skewed toward anti-spike CD8 T cell responses.

Details on this clonotype: Its antigen is unidentified.

Germline V gene lookup returns CDR1 SGDLS and CDR2 YYNGEE. This CDR3 spans 15 amino acids. With V trimmed by 4 bases and J by 8 bases, 10 bases remained unmatched. Each cDNA molecule carried a unique molecular identifier. TCRdb reanalysed the 5' RACE reads using MiXCR and keeps one entry per CDR3 protein. Counted here are around 71,000 distinct CDR3 sequences, 13% to 15% occurring once; the ten biggest clones make up about 4%. This rearrangement joins TRBV9 to TRBJ1-2; 11 nucleotides match TRBD1. This clonotype was obtained from an adult who was a healthcare worker with PCR-confirmed SARS-CoV-2 infection or an uninfected control (not recorded which). The sequencing used whole blood, collected at baseline. Here the CDR3 reads CASSLFSGTGGGYTF. The CDR3 region has the DNA TGTGCCAGCAGCCTGTTTTCCGGGACAGGGGGAGGCTACACCTTC.